What follows is one T cell receptor (beta chain) and its context. There are a few counts of this clonotype. The specificity of this receptor is unknown. Qualities for individual bases were not recorded, and no much larger clone is one base off. Rearranged TRB sequences spanning V, D and J segments were amplified in a multiplex touch-down PCR with a mixed TRB-A/B primer pool. Two consecutive PCR reactions with Phusion HS II polymerase added Illumina adapters and sample indices to the amplicons. Amplicons were gel-purified with the NucleoSpin Gel and PCR Clean-up kit, then checked with Qubit and an Agilent 2100 Bioanalyzer. Sequencing of the libraries was done on an Illumina MiSeq with paired-end, single-indexed 600-cycle runs. Per the authors' processing: MiXCR versions 2.12 and 3.0.5 were used to process TRB sequences. Each unique CDR3 nucleotide sequence counted as one clone, and only productive sequences with at least two reads were retained. The repertoire metrics were Shannon diversity, evenness, clonality (defined as one minus evenness), and alpha-parameterized diversity profiles covering alpha 0 to 5. The IGoR algorithm was used to calculate generation probabilities for clones in the paired samples taken before and after chemotherapy. Clones were called with MiXCR by TCRdb after fastp trimmed the public reads at Q25, and only in-frame beta chains were retained. Rows matching on CDR3 protein sequence are summarized as one entry with the most common DNA and genes. The V and J calls, along with clone size, are taken from TCRdb and not from the paper's own processing. Recorded for this sample are about 13,000 distinct CDR3 sequences; roughly 28% of them occurred a single time. The ten largest clonotypes hold 2.6% of the sample.

From a lookup of the germline V gene (reference sequence), CDR1 and CDR2 are PRHDT and FYEKMQ. Relative to germline, V is missing 2 bases and J is missing 6 bases, with 10 bases of the junction outside any gene match. CDR3 length: 16 amino acids, cysteine to phenylalanine. This entry keeps only the CDR3 DNA: 48 bases, framed from base 1. The data originate from a study of T cell repertoires in aging, cancer and after chemotherapy (dated by TCRdb to between 2017 and 2020). At the level of the whole study: Donors spanned six age groups from 30 or younger to 70 or older, with at least three individuals per group. Alongside some 98 healthy donors serving as a reference group, the cohort included approximately 220 cancer patients, of whom more than 90 had hematological cancers and 124 had solid cancers. In total, the full dataset held 10 million or so TCR reads. Healthy donor control TCR repertoires were recorded over several months to years and showed clear clonal overlap across re-sampling. Peripheral blood TCR beta repertoires from healthy donors and cancer patients were profiled to examine immunoaging and T cell reconstitution after chemotherapy.

On the study overall, not on this receptor specifically: An increase in median generation probability over the chemotherapy interval was observed in both cancer cohorts, suggesting that the repertoire was reconstituted through rebound thymic output. Compared with age-matched healthy donors, untreated patients with hematological or solid cancers had significantly lower TCR diversity and higher clonality in blood. In healthy donors, the decline in TCR diversity with age was mainly explained by loss of richness, whereas in cancer patients loss of evenness was also found to contribute. According to the authors, the repertoire data do not allow conclusions to be drawn about immunological memory after chemotherapy.

Genomic DNA extracted from peripheral blood, rather than sorted cells or RNA, was used as the source for amplification of TCR beta rearrangements. The clonotype comes from a human donor in good health. Sequenced sample: blood. The chain employs TRBV13 and TRBJ1-1, and 9 bases in between align with TRBD1. The CDR3 reads as follows: CASSLLGTGTGAEAFF. Here is the DNA: TGTGCCAGCAGCTTACTCGGGACAGGGACGGGGGCTGAAGCTTTCTTT.